The next 12 T cell receptor beta chains were all read from a single sample in a study of T cells in Graves' hyperthyroidism and ophthalmopathy. Regions amplified from RNA transcripts were the TCR beta CDR3 regions. RT-PCR in the first round (using the HTBI primer set) targeted the TCR CDR3. From the multiplex PCR reads, TCRdb called clonotypes with MiXCR, one entry per CDR3 protein. The sample comprises a few hundred thousand distinct CDR3 sequences, about 15% of which are singletons, and approximately 32% rests with the top ten. What was sequenced was blood. Receptors originate from a woman aged 30 to 39 with Graves' ophthalmopathy.

This clonotype occurred once. The V call is TRBV29-1, the J call TRBJ1-1; D is unclear. CDR3 length: 13 residues. Trimming stripped 5 bases from V and 0 bases from J, with 10 bases between. The germline CDR1 and CDR2 sequences are SQVTM and ANQGSEA. The DNA for the CDR3 is TGCAGCGTTCGCCAGCACATGAACACTGAAGCTTTCTTT. Translation: CSVRQHMNTEAFF.

V is TRBV20-1 and J is TRBJ1-5, with 7 bases identical to TRBD1. In germline, CDR1 is DFQATT, CDR2 SNEGSKA (reference sequence). The CDR3 is 14 residues long. V lost 5 bases and J lost 1; bases outside the gene matches: 5. The CDR3 DNA follows: TGCAGTGCTTACAGGGGAGGGAGCAATCAGCCCCAGCATTTT. The encoded protein is CSAYRGGSNQPQHF.

As regards this clonotype: It may be a read error: a sequence one base away is much more abundant. The final CDR3 position lacks the conserved phenylalanine or tryptophan, pointing to a likely read error. This chain joins TRBV3-1 and TRBJ2-3; 9 nucleotides agree with TRBD1. Trimming cost V 0 bases and J 2 bases; bases outside gene matches: 3. The germline V gene has CDR1 LGHDT and CDR2 YNNKEL (reference sequence). CDR3 length: 16 residues. CDR3 protein: CASSQDHRGLTDTQYL. CDR3 bases: TGTGCCAGCAGCCAAGACCACAGGGGGCTCACAGATACGCAGTATCTT.

On this clonotype: A much larger clone lies one base from this, so it may be a read error. This chain uses TRBV12-3 or TRBV12-4 with TRBJ2-2; TRBD2 is a possible D gene (5 bases). The CDR3 is 13 amino acids. The CDR3 bases are TGTGCCAGCACCAAGGGAGTCGCCGGGGAGCCGTTTTTT. It yields the protein CASTKGVAGEPFF.

This clonotype was recorded many times. The J gene is TRBJ2-4, the V gene TRBV20-1; D is unresolved. V lost 3 bases and J lost 7, with 1 base in between. The V gene's germline CDR1 is DFQATT and CDR2 SNEGSKA (reference sequence). The CDR3 runs 9 residues. Written as DNA, the CDR3 is TGCAGTGCTAGGAACATTCAGTACTTC. Translated, it gives CSARNIQYF.

CDR3 amino acids: CASELAGGPGGNEQFF. For the CDR3, the DNA is TGTGCCAGTGAACTAGCGGGAGGGCCAGGGGGTAATGAGCAGTTCTTC. V usage is TRBV6-2 or TRBV6-3 and J usage is TRBJ2-1; 13 bases map to TRBD2. V gave up 9 bases and J gave up 7 bases; unmatched junction bases: 12. The CDR3 is 16 residues long. Germline V gene data show CDR1 as MNHEY and CDR2 as SVGEGT.

At least ten counts were recorded for this clonotype. V and J are TRBV18 and TRBJ2-7; D remains ambiguous. The CDR3 loop spans 13 amino acids. Germline V lookup: CDR1 KGHSH, CDR2 LQKENI. Trimming shortened V by 0 bases and J by 4 bases, and 7 bases separated the two germline ends. This CDR3 reads CASSPPGMYEQYF. CDR3 in DNA: TGTGCCAGCTCACCACCCGGCATGTACGAGCAGTACTTC.

This clonotype came up a few times. This chain joins TRBV12-3 or TRBV12-4 and TRBJ1-6; the D is unclear. The V and J ends lost 5 bases and 0 bases respectively, with 8 bases between them. The CDR3 has 15 residues. CDR3 nucleotides: TGTGCCAGCAGTCAGGAGAGCTCCTATAATTCACCCCTCCACTTT. Translating gives CASSQESSYNSPLHF.

This clonotype was counted at least ten times. The genes are TRBV7-2 and TRBJ2-1, with a weak D call TRBD1 (7 bases). Germline loops: CDR1 SGHTA, CDR2 FQGNSA. This CDR3 has 16 amino acids. Trimming took 5 bases from V and 8 from J, leaving 22 bases between them. The CDR3 bases are TGTGCCAGCAGCCTACCTATTAGGGGGCGGGGCGATGAGCAGTTCTTC. Translating gives CASSLPIRGRGDEQFF.

V usage is TRBV6-5 and J usage is TRBJ1-1; TRBD1 agrees at 7 bases. This CDR3 region has 17 residues. Germline V gene sequence: CDR1 MNHEY, CDR2 SVGAGI. The V and J ends lost 0 bases and 0 bases, in that order; junction bases with no gene match: 7. The CDR3 nucleotides are TGTGCCAGCAGTTACTCCTCAGACAGGGCGATGAACACTGAAGCTTTCTTT. This codes for CASSYSSDRAMNTEAFF.

This clonotype was found a few times. The chain employs TRBV20-1 and TRBJ1-6; possibly TRBD1 for D (6 bases). Germline values: CDR1 DFQATT, CDR2 SNEGSKA (reference sequence). The CDR3 contains 15 residues. Trimming stripped 0 bases from V and 13 bases from J, with 19 bases between. CDR3 residues: CSARDIRDGGAPLHF. CDR3 in DNA: TGCAGTGCTAGAGATATCCGGGACGGGGGGGCGCCCCTCCACTTT.

This clonotype showed up many times. This sequence joins TRBV6-6 and TRBJ2-1; 11 bases match TRBD2. V shed 2 bases, J shed 7 bases, and the junction held 4 bases outside the gene matches. CDR1 and CDR2 from the germline V gene are MNHNY and SVGAGI (reference sequence). The CDR3 contains 15 residues. The CDR3 sequence: CASSYEIAGGNEQFF. The CDR3 coding sequence is TGTGCCAGCAGTTACGAAATAGCGGGAGGGAATGAGCAGTTCTTC.